This T cell receptor beta chain derives from a study of control samples from healthy donors and cancer patients. Clones were read by immunoSEQ multiplex PCR, and TCRdb kept only the in-frame ones, dropping some. The sample shows more than 95,000 clones, 80% to 90% of them seen only once. Trimming pared 3 bases from V and 5 bases from J, leaving 10 bases between. The CDR3 is 13 amino acids. CDR1 KGHSH and CDR2 LQKENI come from the germline V gene. The chain has TRBV18 and TRBJ1-1; perhaps TRBD1 as D (5 bases). Sequencing was performed on blood. This receptor was identified in a woman between 45 and 60 years old in good health. CDR3 bases: TGTGCCAGCTCACCGGTGGGGGTGACTGAAGCTTTCTTT. This gives the protein CASSPVGVTEAFF.